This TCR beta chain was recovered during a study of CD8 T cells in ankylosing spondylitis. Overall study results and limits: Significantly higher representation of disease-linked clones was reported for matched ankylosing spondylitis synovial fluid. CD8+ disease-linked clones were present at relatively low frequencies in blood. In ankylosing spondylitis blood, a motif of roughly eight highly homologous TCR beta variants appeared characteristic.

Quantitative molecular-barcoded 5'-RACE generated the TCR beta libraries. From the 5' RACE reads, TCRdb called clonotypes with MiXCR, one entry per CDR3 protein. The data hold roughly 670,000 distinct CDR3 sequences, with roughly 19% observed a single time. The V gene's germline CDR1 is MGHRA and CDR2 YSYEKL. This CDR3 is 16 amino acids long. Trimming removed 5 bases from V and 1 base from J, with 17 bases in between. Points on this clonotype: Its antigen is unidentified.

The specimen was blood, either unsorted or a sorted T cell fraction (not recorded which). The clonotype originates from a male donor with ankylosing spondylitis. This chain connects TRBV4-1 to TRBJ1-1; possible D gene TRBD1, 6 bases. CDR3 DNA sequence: TGCGCCAGCAGCTTCGGTCCCGGACAGAGGAACACTGAAGCTTTCTTT. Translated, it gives CASSFGPGQRNTEAFF.